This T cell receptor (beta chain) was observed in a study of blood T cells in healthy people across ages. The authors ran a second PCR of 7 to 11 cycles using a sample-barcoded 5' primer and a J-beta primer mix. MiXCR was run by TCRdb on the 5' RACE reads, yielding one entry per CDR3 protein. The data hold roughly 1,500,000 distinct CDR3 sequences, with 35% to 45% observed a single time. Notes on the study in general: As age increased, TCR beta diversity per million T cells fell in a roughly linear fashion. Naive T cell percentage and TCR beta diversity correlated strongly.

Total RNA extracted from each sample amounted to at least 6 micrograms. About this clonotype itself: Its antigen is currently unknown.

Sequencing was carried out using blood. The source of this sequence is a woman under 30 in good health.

CDR3 nucleotides: TGTGCCAGCAGTCCTCTAAGTCTGAACACTGAAGCTTTCTTT. The encoded protein is CASSPLSLNTEAFF. This chain joins TRBV6-5 and TRBJ1-1, with D hard to call. CDR1 is MNHEY and CDR2 is SVGAGI in the germline V gene. The length of the CDR3 is 14 residues. V dropped 5 bases and J dropped 0 bases, with 10 bases sitting between them.